The entry that follows covers one T cell receptor (beta chain) sequence. The target of this receptor is not known. The sample is drawn from a study of monozygotic twins with inflammatory bowel disease (dated by TCRdb to between 2018 and 2021). About the full investigation: The complete study included approximately 28 monozygotic twin pairs: 19 IBD-discordant Danish pairs and nine German pairs, of which four were IBD-concordant and five were IBD-discordant. Disease-associated traits were sought mainly through comparisons between IBD patients and their genetically identical healthy co-twins within discordant pairs. Each individual had, on average, about 151 000 unique TCRalpha sequences and 181 000 unique TCRbeta sequences available for analysis.

From each donor, a roughly 2.6 ml peripheral blood sample was collected into PAXgene tubes and stored at -80 degrees C. Without any T cell sorting, total RNA was extracted from whole blood using the PAXgene blood miRNA kit on an automated QIAcube. Peripheral blood from monozygotic twin pairs, either concordant or discordant for inflammatory bowel disease, underwent deep TCRalpha and TCRbeta repertoire profiling that used unique molecular barcoding. Smoking habits were recorded for all twin pairs, and individuals were classified as current, former or never smokers. Study-level results and caveats: Fewer clonotypes were shared with other individuals by IBD patients than by healthy twins, most markedly in patients showing signs of disease activity. Concordant and discordant twins showed no difference in repertoire similarity, possibly because of limited statistical power. Because patients were on differing immunosuppressive treatments, the repertoires may have picked up extra background noise and inter-individual variability. The analysis was unable to tell different T cell subtypes apart. No single strong signal or clonotype linked to IBD turned up in the results, so the idea that one exists was not supported. Measured by the inverse Simpson index, TCRbeta repertoire diversity was lower in IBD patients than in their healthy co-twins.

The receptor library was made with 5' RACE. Each TCR library was prepared from 3,500 to 4,500 ng of total RNA. For each sample, cDNA synthesis with SMARTScribe reverse transcriptase was split into eight separate reactions. Unique molecular identifiers containing a 6-nucleotide sample barcode were introduced through template switching during cDNA synthesis. TCRalpha and TCRbeta cDNA was amplified by two nested PCRs of around 15 and 9 cycles, with bead purification after each PCR. Before amplification, the cDNA was treated with uracil DNA-glycosylase and purified using the QIAquick PCR purification kit. The second PCR was the step at which Illumina TruSeq-compatible adapters and sample-specific barcodes were added. Library quality and concentration were checked on TapeStation and Qubit, and libraries were pooled at 5 ng each. Sequencing of the pooled libraries was done on an Illumina HiSeq2500 single-index Rapid Run using custom sequencing primers and 2 x 100 bp reads. On the study's bioinformatics: PCR and sequencing errors were corrected by UMI-based consensus assembly using MiGEC version 1.2.6. MiXCR version 2.1.1 was used for V(D)J alignment, clonotype assembly and CDR3 extraction. To normalise gene usage, clonotype sharing and MAIT/NKT TCR abundance, the top 1000, 10 000 and 20 000 clonotypes in each sample were analysed. Diversity was computed as the inverse Simpson index with the vegan R package after downsampling to 27 000 UMIs. Paired Mann-Whitney U tests were applied to discordant twin pairs, with Benjamini-Hochberg correction for multiple testing. TCRdb reprocessed the reads, so every CDR3 protein sequence counts as one entry and DNA is not shown. TCRdb assigned the V and J calls; the authors' analysis was not used. The sample has 88,000 or so distinct CDR3 sequences on record. Of the sample, around 6.8% is held by the ten largest clones.

CDR1 and CDR2, per the germline V gene, are KGHSH and LQKENI. Including the terminal cysteine and phenylalanine, the CDR3 comprises 13 residues. DNA is not recorded here. The sequence links TRBV18 to TRBJ1-6; TCRdb designates TRBD1, a call that cannot be tested without DNA. The TCR comes from a human donor with ulcerative colitis or Crohn's disease, or a healthy co-twin of an affected twin (not recorded which). Specimen: blood. The CDR3 protein: CASSEGVNSPLHF.